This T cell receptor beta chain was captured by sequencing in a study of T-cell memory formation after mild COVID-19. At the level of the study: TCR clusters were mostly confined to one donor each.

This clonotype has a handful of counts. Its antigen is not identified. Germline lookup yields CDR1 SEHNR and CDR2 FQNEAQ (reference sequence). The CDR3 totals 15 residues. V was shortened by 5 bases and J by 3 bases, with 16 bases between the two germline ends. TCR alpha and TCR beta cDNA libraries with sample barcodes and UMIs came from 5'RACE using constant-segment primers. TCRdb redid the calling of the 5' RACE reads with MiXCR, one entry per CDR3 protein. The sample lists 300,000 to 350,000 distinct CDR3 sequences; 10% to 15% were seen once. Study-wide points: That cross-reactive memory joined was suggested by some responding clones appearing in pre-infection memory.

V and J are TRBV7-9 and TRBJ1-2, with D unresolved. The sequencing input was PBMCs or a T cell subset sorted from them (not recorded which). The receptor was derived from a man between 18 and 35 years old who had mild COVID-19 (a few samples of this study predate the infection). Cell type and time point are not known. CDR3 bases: TGTGCCAGCAGCCATTCGAACCAGGCTTACTATGGCTACACCTTC. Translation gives CASSHSNQAYYGYTF.